This T cell receptor (beta chain) emerged from a study of identical twins. The CDR3 extends over 14 amino acids. Unmatched junction bases numbered 4, after V lost 4 bases and J lost 4 bases. Germline V lookup: CDR1 SGHRS, CDR2 YFSETQ. This clonotype came up a few times. MiXCR, run by TCRdb on the 5' RACE reads, gives a single entry per CDR3 protein. The sample consists of roughly 250,000 distinct CDR3 sequences, 11% to 15% of them appearing once. The chain couples TRBV5-1 to TRBJ2-7; 11 bases match TRBD1. The clonotype originates from a woman younger than 35 in good health. Sequenced: memory (CD45RO+) T cells sorted from blood. CDR3 in DNA: TGCGCCAGCAGCCGGGACAGGGGGGATTACGAGCAGTACTTC. Its protein is CASSRDRGDYEQYF.